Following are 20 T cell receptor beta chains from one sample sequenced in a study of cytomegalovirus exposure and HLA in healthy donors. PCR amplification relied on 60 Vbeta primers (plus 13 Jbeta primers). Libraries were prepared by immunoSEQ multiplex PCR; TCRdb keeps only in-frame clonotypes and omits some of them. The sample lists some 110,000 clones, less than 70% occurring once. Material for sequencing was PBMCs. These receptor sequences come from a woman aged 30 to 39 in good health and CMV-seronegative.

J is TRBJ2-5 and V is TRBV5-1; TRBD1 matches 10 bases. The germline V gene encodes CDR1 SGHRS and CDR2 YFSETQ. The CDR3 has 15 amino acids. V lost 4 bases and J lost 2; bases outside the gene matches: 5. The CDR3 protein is CASSTDRGRQETQYF. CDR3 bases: TGCGCCAGCAGCACCGACAGGGGGCGGCAAGAGACCCAGTACTTC.

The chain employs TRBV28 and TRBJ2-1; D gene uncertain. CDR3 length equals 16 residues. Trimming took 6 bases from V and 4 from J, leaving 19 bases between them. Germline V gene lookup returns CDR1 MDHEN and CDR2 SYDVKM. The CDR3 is CASRVQQFSVYNEQFF. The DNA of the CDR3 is TGTGCCAGCAGGGTACAACAGTTTTCGGTATACAATGAGCAGTTCTTC.

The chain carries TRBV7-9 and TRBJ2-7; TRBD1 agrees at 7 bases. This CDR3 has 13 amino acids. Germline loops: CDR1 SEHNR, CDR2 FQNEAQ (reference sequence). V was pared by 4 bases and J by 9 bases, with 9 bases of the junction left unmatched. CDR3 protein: CASSSVGAGGQYF. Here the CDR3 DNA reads TGTGCCAGCAGCTCTGTGGGGGCAGGGGGGCAGTACTTC.

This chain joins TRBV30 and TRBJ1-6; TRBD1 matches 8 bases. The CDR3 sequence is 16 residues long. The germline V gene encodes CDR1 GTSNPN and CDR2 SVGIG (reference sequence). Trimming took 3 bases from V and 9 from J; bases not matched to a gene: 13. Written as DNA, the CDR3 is TGTGCCTGGAGCCTGCTTGGACAGGGTCAAGGTTCACCCCTCCACTTT. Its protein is CAWSLLGQGQGSPLHF.

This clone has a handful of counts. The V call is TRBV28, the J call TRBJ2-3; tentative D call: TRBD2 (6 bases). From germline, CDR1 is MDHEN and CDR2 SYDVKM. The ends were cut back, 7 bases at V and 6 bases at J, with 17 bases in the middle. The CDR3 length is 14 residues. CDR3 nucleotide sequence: TGTGCCAGCACGCGGGGTACTACCGGGGATACGCAGTATTTT. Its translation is CASTRGTTGDTQYF.

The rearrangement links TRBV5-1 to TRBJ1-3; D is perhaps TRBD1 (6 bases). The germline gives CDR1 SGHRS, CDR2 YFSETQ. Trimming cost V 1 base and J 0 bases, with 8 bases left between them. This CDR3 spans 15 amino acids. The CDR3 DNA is TGCGCCAGCAGCTTGACAGGGCTCTCTGGAAACACCATATATTTT. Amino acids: CASSLTGLSGNTIYF.

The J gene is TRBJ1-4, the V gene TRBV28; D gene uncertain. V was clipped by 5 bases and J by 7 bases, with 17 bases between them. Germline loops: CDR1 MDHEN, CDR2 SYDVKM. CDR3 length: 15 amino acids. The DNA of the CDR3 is TGTGCCAGCAGTCCCCTCCAGTGGCGGAGTGAAAAACTGTTTTTT. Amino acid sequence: CASSPLQWRSEKLFF.

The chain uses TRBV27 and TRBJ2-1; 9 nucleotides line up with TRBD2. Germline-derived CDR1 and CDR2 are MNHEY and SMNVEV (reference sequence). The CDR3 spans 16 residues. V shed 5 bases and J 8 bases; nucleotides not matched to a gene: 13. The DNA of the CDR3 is TGTGCCAGCAGTCCCCGGCGGGAGGGCTTATACGATGAGCAGTTCTTC. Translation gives CASSPRREGLYDEQFF.

As DNA, the CDR3 is TGTGCCAGCAGCTTACGGTCGCTCAGGTCGAACACTGAAGCTTTCTTT. Protein: CASSLRSLRSNTEAFF. The chain carries TRBV7-2 and TRBJ1-1; no reliable D call. Germline loops: CDR1 SGHTA, CDR2 FQGNSA. CDR3 length: 16 residues. The V gene lost 2 bases and the J gene lost 1 base, with 14 bases spanning the gap.

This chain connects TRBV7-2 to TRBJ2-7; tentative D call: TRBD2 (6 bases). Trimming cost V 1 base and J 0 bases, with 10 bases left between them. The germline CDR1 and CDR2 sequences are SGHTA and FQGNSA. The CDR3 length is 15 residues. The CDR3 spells CASSLGAGNSYEQYF. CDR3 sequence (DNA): TGTGCCAGCAGCTTAGGCGCGGGAAACTCCTACGAGCAGTACTTC. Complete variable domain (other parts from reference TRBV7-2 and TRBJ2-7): GAGVSQSPSNKVTEKGKDVELRCDPISGHTALYWYRQSLGQGLEFLIYFQGNSAPDKSGLPSDRFSAERTGGSVSTLTIQRTQQEDSAVYLCASSLGAGNSYEQYFGPGTRLTVT.

The CDR3 DNA reads TGCGCCAGCAGCCAACTGCTAACAGGCAACTCCTACGAGCAGTACTTC. Translation: CASSQLLTGNSYEQYF. The V and J genes are TRBV4-1 and TRBJ2-7, with TRBD1 as a possible D gene (5 bases). Trimming cost V 2 bases and J 0 bases, with 14 bases left between them. The CDR3 contains 16 residues. CDR1 and CDR2 from the germline V gene are MGHRA and YSYEKL.

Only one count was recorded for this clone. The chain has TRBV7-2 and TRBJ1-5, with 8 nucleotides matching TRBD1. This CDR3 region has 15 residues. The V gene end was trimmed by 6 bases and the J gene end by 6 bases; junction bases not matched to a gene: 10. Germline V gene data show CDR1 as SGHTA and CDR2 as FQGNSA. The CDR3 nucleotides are TGTGCCAGCAGTTTTGGACAGGGTGTGACTCAGCCCCAGCATTTT. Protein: CASSFGQGVTQPQHF.

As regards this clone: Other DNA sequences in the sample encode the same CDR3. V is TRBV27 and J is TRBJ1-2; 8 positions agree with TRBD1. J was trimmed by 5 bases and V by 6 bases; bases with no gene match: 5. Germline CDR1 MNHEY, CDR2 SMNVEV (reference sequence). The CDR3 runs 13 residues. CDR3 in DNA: TGTGCCAGCAGAAGACAGGGGTCTTATGGCTACACCTTC. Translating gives CASRRQGSYGYTF.

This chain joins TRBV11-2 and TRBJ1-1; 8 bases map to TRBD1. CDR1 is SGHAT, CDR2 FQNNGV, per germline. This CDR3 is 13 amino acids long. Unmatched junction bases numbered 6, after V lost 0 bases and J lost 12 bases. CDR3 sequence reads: CASSLDQRQGSFF. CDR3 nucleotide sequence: TGTGCCAGCAGCTTAGATCAGAGACAGGGGTCTTTCTTT.

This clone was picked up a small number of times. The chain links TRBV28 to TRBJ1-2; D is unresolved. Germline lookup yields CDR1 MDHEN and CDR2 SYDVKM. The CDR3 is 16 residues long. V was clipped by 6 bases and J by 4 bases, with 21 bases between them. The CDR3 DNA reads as TGTGCCAGCAGCCCTCCGAGGGCTGGGGATGGCTATGGCTACACCTTC. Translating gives CASSPPRAGDGYGYTF.

CDR3 nucleotides: TGCGCCAGCAGCCGTAGGACAGGGGATGCTGAGCAGTTCTTC. This codes for CASSRRTGDAEQFF. The V call is TRBV4-1, the J call TRBJ2-1; 9 bases line up with TRBD1. The CDR3 runs 14 residues. The V and J ends lost 4 bases and 9 bases, in that order; junction bases with no gene match: 7. Germline CDR1 is MGHRA and CDR2 is YSYEKL.

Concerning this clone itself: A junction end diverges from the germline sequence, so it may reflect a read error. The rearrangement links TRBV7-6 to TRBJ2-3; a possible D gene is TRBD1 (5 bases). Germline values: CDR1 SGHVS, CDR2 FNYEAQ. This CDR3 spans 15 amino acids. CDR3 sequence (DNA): TGTGCCAGCAGCTTAGTGGCCGACAGCACGGATACGCAGTATTTT. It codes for CASSLVADSTDTQYF.

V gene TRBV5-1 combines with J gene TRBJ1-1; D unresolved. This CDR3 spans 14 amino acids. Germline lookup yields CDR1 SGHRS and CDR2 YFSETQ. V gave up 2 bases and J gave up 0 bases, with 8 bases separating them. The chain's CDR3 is CASSFGEVNTEAFF. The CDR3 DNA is TGCGCCAGCAGCTTCGGGGAGGTGAACACTGAAGCTTTCTTT.

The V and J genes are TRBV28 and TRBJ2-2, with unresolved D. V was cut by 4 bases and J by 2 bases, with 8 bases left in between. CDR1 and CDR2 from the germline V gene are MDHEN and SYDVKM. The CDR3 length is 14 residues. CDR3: CASSSLTNTGELFF. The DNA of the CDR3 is TGTGCCAGCAGTTCGTTGACTAACACCGGGGAGCTGTTTTTT.

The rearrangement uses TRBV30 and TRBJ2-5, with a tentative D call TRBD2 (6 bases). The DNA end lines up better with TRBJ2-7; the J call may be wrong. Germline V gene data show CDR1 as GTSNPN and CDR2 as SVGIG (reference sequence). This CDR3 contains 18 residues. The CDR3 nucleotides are TGTGCCTGGAGTCTCCGCCGCCGACTAATGCGGGATACCTTCGAGCAGTACTTC. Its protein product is CAWSLRRRLMRDTFEQYF.